This is a list of T cell receptor beta chains from one sample in a study of cytotoxic CD8 clonotypes in ibrutinib-treated CLL. Data came from immunoSEQ multiplex PCR; TCRdb stores just in-frame clones and leaves some out. This table holds 110,000 to 150,000 clones, approximately 89% found once. Sequenced here: PBMCs, sampled after 12 months of ibrutinib treatment. These receptors were obtained from a human donor with chronic lymphocytic leukemia. Both conserved end residues are trimmed from each CDR3. D genes are given only for firm matches. Clone size is given for some rows only: seen once, a few or many times, or a class if the clone is expanded.

>TRBV18|TRBJ1-4|-|-
ASSPPKATNEKLF
>TRBV19|TRBJ2-7|-|-
ASSMLEHSYEQY
>TRBV30|TRBJ2-7|TRBD1|-
AWRPGQKTYEQY
>TRBV7-2|TRBJ2-7|-|-
ASSLGTGYEQY
>TRBV30|TRBJ2-7|-|-
AWSVPSESSYEQY
>TRBV7-2|TRBJ2-7|-|-
ASSLGLGEQY
>TRBV18|TRBJ2-1|-|-
ASSRPVLNEQF
>TRBV28|TRBJ1-3|-|-
ASNGQPSSGNTIY
>TRBV2|TRBJ2-5|TRBD2|-
ASSRELAGEAETQY
>TRBV10-2|TRBJ2-7|-|-
ASSGGGYYEQY
>TRBV7-6|TRBJ1-2|-|few
ASSLGGTVYGYT
>TRBV6-6|TRBJ2-1|TRBD1|-
ASADRGYNEQF